A single sample is the source of the 30 T cell receptor beta chains below, sequenced in a study of cytomegalovirus exposure and HLA in healthy donors. The PCR employed 60 Vbeta primers together with 13 Jbeta primers. Some clones are missing from TCRdb's copy, which holds only in-frame ones; the method was immunoSEQ multiplex PCR. This sample carries around 99,000 clones, around four fifths of them seen once, and the ten largest clones take 7.3%. The sequenced material came from PBMCs. These receptors came from a middle-aged man in good health and CMV-seropositive.

The genes are TRBV4-1 and TRBJ2-1, with D tentatively TRBD1 (6 bases). Per germline, CDR1 MGHRA and CDR2 YSYEKL. V was cut by 0 bases and J by 3 bases, with 12 bases left in between. The CDR3 consists of 16 residues. The CDR3 DNA follows: TGCGCCAGCAGCCAAGATTCGCAGGGGTACTACAATGAGCAGTTCTTC. It is translated as CASSQDSQGYYNEQFF.

The chain joins TRBV4-1 to TRBJ2-2, with 9 bases matching TRBD2. Trimming took 1 base from V and 2 from J; bases not matched to a gene: 5. This CDR3 is built from 17 residues. The V gene's germline CDR1 is MGHRA and CDR2 YSYEKL. CDR3 in amino acids: CASSQGSGGLNTGELFF. The CDR3, as DNA: TGCGCCAGCAGCCAAGGGAGCGGGGGGTTAAACACCGGGGAGCTGTTTTTT.

This clone was observed a few times. V is TRBV7-2 and J is TRBJ2-1; TRBD2 agrees at 10 bases. CDR1 and CDR2 (germline): SGHTA, FQGNSA. With V trimmed by 1 base and J by 0 bases, 3 bases remained unmatched. CDR3 size: 17 residues. CDR3 region: CASSLGTSGSSYNEQFF. CDR3 DNA: TGTGCCAGCAGCTTAGGGACTAGCGGATCCTCCTACAATGAGCAGTTCTTC.

The gene calls are TRBV19 and TRBJ2-5; 11 bases map to TRBD2. The trim removed 6 bases at V and 5 bases at J, leaving 8 bases unmatched. CDR1 LNHDA and CDR2 SQIVND come from the germline V gene (reference sequence). CDR3 length: 15 residues. In DNA, the CDR3 is TGTGCCAGTAGGACTAGCGGGGCCTCCGGGGAGACCCAGTACTTC. Protein product: CASRTSGASGETQYF.

This chain joins TRBV9 and TRBJ2-3; 9 bases are shared with TRBD2. The CDR3 loop spans 16 amino acids. The V gene's germline CDR1 is SGDLS and CDR2 YYNGEE. The junction had 7 bases not matched to a gene; V was cut back by 0 bases and J by 5 bases. CDR3 residues: CASSVASGGPGDTQYF. The CDR3 nucleotides are TGTGCCAGCAGCGTAGCCAGCGGGGGGCCGGGAGATACGCAGTATTTT.

This rearrangement joins TRBV4-3 to TRBJ2-3, with D maybe TRBD2 (7 bases). Trimming stripped 0 bases from V and 11 bases from J, with 12 bases between. The CDR3 covers 13 residues. Germline assignment: CDR1 LGHNA and CDR2 YSLEER. This CDR3 reads CASSQDRGAWQYF. CDR3 in DNA: TGCGCCAGCAGCCAAGATCGGGGGGCCTGGCAGTATTTT.

The gene calls are TRBV27 and TRBJ1-1; maybe TRBD1 (6 bases). The V gene lost 6 bases and the J gene lost 0 bases, with 17 bases spanning the gap. Germline-derived CDR1 and CDR2 are MNHEY and SMNVEV (reference sequence). CDR3 size: 16 residues. The CDR3 sequence is CASRYTGSGMNTEAFF. CDR3 sequence (DNA): TGTGCCAGCAGATATACAGGGTCTGGGATGAACACTGAAGCTTTCTTT.

The V gene is TRBV28, the J gene TRBJ2-5; TRBD1 matches at 7 bases. The J call may be in error: the DNA end matches TRBJ2-7 better. This CDR3 comprises 15 residues. Per germline, CDR1 MDHEN and CDR2 SYDVKM. CDR3: CASSLYQGDRYEQYF. The CDR3 bases are TGTGCCAGCTCATTATACCAGGGGGATCGCTACGAGCAGTACTTC.

V and J are TRBV5-1 and TRBJ2-7; tentatively, D is TRBD2 (5 bases). The length of the CDR3 is 12 residues. The germline V gene has CDR1 SGHRS and CDR2 YFSETQ. Deletions cut 4 bases from V and 7 bases from J, with 12 bases between. As DNA, the CDR3 is TGCGCCAGCAGCACGACGGGATATGAGCAGTACTTC. Residues: CASSTTGYEQYF.

This chain joins TRBV30 and TRBJ1-5, with 7 bases lining up with TRBD1. The CDR3 is made up of 15 amino acids. The V gene end was trimmed by 2 bases and the J gene end by 4 bases; junction bases not matched to a gene: 8. Looked up from germline, CDR1 is GTSNPN and CDR2 is SVGIG (reference sequence). The CDR3 protein is CAWSTGTATNQPQHF. CDR3 in DNA: TGTGCCTGGAGTACGGGGACAGCTACAAATCAGCCCCAGCATTTT.

The chain has TRBV6-1 and TRBJ1-5; D gene ambiguous. There are 16 residues in the CDR3. Trimming removed 0 bases from V and 4 bases from J, with 13 bases in between. Germline-derived CDR1 and CDR2 are MNHNS and SASEGT. This CDR3 is CASSEASLADNQPQHF. DNA for the CDR3: TGTGCCAGCAGTGAAGCGTCATTGGCGGATAATCAGCCCCAGCATTTT.

The chain carries TRBV4-1 and TRBJ1-1, with D hard to call. In germline, CDR1 is MGHRA, CDR2 YSYEKL. The length of the CDR3 is 14 residues. The V end was cut by 2 bases, the J end by 1 base, with 8 bases between. The CDR3 region has the DNA TGCGCCAGCAGCCAACGGGGTGGGAACACTGAAGCTTTCTTT. Translating gives CASSQRGGNTEAFF.

This clone was picked up a small number of times. This chain links TRBV9 with TRBJ1-1; D ambiguous. Trimming took 0 bases from V and 3 from J, leaving 9 bases between them. The CDR3 has 14 residues. Germline CDR1 and CDR2: SGDLS and YYNGEE. CDR3 DNA: TGTGCCAGCAGCGTAGGTTACGAGGACACTGAAGCTTTCTTT. It is translated as CASSVGYEDTEAFF.

As for this clone: The junction departs from the called germline gene at one end, perhaps through a read error. This sequence joins TRBV6-5 and TRBJ1-2, with TRBD1 as a possible D gene (5 bases). The CDR3 is 14 amino acids. Germline CDR1 is MNHEY and CDR2 is SVGAGI. Written as DNA, the CDR3 is TGTGCCAGCAGTTACAAGGGGTCAGGGTATGGCTACCCCTTC. Its translation is CASSYKGSGYGYPF.

This clone was counted between two and nine times. This chain links TRBV19 with TRBJ2-2; D might be TRBD1 (6 bases). Trimming pared 5 bases from V and 0 bases from J, leaving 13 bases between. Germline V gene sequence: CDR1 LNHDA, CDR2 SQIVND (reference sequence). The CDR3 length is 16 residues. The CDR3 sequence is CASSSQGTTNTGELFF. CDR3 coding DNA: TGTGCCAGTAGTTCTCAGGGGACAACGAACACCGGGGAGCTGTTTTTT.

The J gene is TRBJ1-2, the V gene TRBV7-8; 11 nucleotides line up with TRBD1. V lost 1 base, J lost 5 bases, and 12 bases stayed unmatched. Germline lookup yields CDR1 SGHVS and CDR2 FQNEAQ. CDR3 length: 18 amino acids. As DNA, the CDR3 is TGTGCCAGCAGCTTAGGACGGACAGGGGGCGGACGATCATATGGCTACACCTTC. It specifies CASSLGRTGGGRSYGYTF.

V gene TRBV4-3 combines with J gene TRBJ2-2, with D possibly TRBD1 on 6 matching bases. This CDR3 spans 15 amino acids. Trimming cost V 0 bases and J 1 base, with 6 bases left between them. Germline CDR1 and CDR2: LGHNA and YSLEER. The CDR3 spells CASSQDRGNTGELFF. The CDR3 bases are TGCGCCAGCAGCCAAGACAGGGGGAACACCGGGGAGCTGTTTTTT.

Regarding this clone: Germline is not matched at one junction end, which may reflect a read error. The chain recombines TRBV30 with TRBJ1-2, with D possibly TRBD1 on 6 matching bases. Germline V gene lookup returns CDR1 GTSNPN and CDR2 SVGIG (reference sequence). The CDR3 extends over 15 amino acids. The CDR3 loop reads CAWSAGHQVVYGYPF. CDR3 coding DNA: TGTGCCTGGAGTGCGGGACACCAGGTTGTATATGGCTACCCCTTC.

The chain carries TRBV5-1 and TRBJ2-1; a possible D gene is TRBD1 (6 bases). The germline gives CDR1 SGHRS, CDR2 YFSETQ. The CDR3 has 14 residues. Trimming cost V 2 bases and J 9 bases, with 15 bases left between them. The CDR3 sequence: CASSFGTTDCEQFF. CDR3 sequence (DNA): TGCGCCAGCAGCTTTGGGACAACTGACTGTGAGCAGTTCTTC.

The genes are TRBV18 and TRBJ1-1; 8 positions match TRBD1. Germline values: CDR1 KGHSH, CDR2 LQKENI. The trim removed 2 bases at V and 4 bases at J, leaving 0 bases unmatched. This CDR3 is built from 13 residues. The CDR3 DNA is TGTGCCAGCTCACCAGACAGGGGCACTGAAGCTTTCTTT. Protein product: CASSPDRGTEAFF.

The chain carries TRBV6-5 and TRBJ1-2; 11 positions match TRBD1. This CDR3 has 14 residues. After removal of 5 bases from V and 8 bases from J, the junction contained 7 bases not matched to a gene. Germline CDR1 reads MNHEY; CDR2 reads SVGAGI. This CDR3 is CASSPGQGAKGYTF. Written as DNA, the CDR3 is TGTGCCAGCAGTCCCGGACAGGGGGCTAAAGGCTACACCTTC.

This clone appeared a few times. The DNA for the CDR3 is TGTGCCAGCAGCTTAACGGCGGGGAGTTACGAGCAGTACTTC. Protein product: CASSLTAGSYEQYF. V usage is TRBV11-2 and J usage is TRBJ2-7; TRBD2 is a possible D gene (6 bases). The germline gives CDR1 SGHAT, CDR2 FQNNGV. CDR3 length equals 14 residues. Trimming removed 2 bases from V and 4 bases from J, with 12 bases in between.

This clone turned up a few times. This sequence joins TRBV4-3 and TRBJ2-7, with D perhaps matching TRBD2 (6 bases). The germline V gene has CDR1 LGHNA and CDR2 YSLEER. V lost 4 bases and J 1 base, leaving 14 bases between the germline ends. The CDR3 has 15 amino acids. The CDR3 DNA sequence: TGCGCCAGCAGCCCGTCACTCGGGGGTTCCTACGAGCAGTACTTC. Encoded protein: CASSPSLGGSYEQYF.

The genes are TRBV10-3 and TRBJ2-5, with 9 bases matching TRBD1. Per germline, CDR1 ENHRY and CDR2 SYGVKD. With 4 bases clipped from V and 3 bases from J, the junction kept 3 bases outside the gene matches. This CDR3 spans 14 amino acids. The CDR3 region has the DNA TGTGCCATCAGTGGCCGGGACAGGGAAGAGACCCAGTACTTC. This codes for CAISGRDREETQYF.

This chain uses TRBV5-5 with TRBJ1-2, with TRBD1 matching 7 bases. V shed 0 bases, J shed 4 bases, and the junction held 9 bases outside the gene matches. From germline, CDR1 is SGHKS and CDR2 YYEKEE (reference sequence). This CDR3 has 16 amino acids. The CDR3, as DNA: TGTGCCAGCAGCTTGGGGGGGCAGGGGGTTCCCTATGGCTACACCTTC. Translated, it gives CASSLGGQGVPYGYTF.

CDR3 nucleotides: TGTGCCAGCAGCTTAGGTAGGACAGGGGCCCTCTCTGGAAACACCATATATTTT. As protein: CASSLGRTGALSGNTIYF. The chain employs TRBV13 and TRBJ1-3; 9 positions match TRBD1. CDR1 is PRHDT and CDR2 is FYEKMQ in the germline V gene (reference sequence). CDR3 size: 18 residues. With 0 bases clipped from V and 0 bases from J, the junction kept 6 bases outside the gene matches.

This chain uses TRBV4-3 with TRBJ2-2, with D possibly being TRBD2 (7 bases). V was cut by 4 bases and J by 1 base, with 19 bases left in between. CDR1 LGHNA and CDR2 YSLEER come from the germline V gene. The CDR3 covers 18 residues. The CDR3 spells CASSPQRDLGGNTGELFF. The CDR3 nucleotides are TGCGCCAGCAGCCCTCAGCGGGATTTAGGGGGGAACACCGGGGAGCTGTTTTTT.

The sample holds one count of this clone. The chain couples TRBV9 to TRBJ2-5; maybe TRBD1 (5 bases). Germline V gene data show CDR1 as SGDLS and CDR2 as YYNGEE. The CDR3 is made up of 12 amino acids. V lost 3 bases, J lost 5 bases, and 8 bases lay in between. CDR3 region: CASSAGFETQYF. The CDR3 bases are TGTGCCAGCAGCGCAGGGTTCGAGACCCAGTACTTC.

V usage is TRBV2 and J usage is TRBJ1-4; TRBD1 matches at 8 bases. The junction had 7 bases not matched to a gene; V was cut back by 2 bases and J by 8 bases. Germline CDR1 SNHLY, CDR2 FYNNEI. The CDR3 spans 15 residues. The CDR3 spells CASSERQGASEKLFF. CDR3 bases: TGTGCCAGCAGTGAAAGGCAGGGGGCAAGCGAAAAACTGTTTTTT. The whole variable domain, remainder taken from reference TRBV2 and TRBJ1-4, is EPEVTQTPSHQVTQMGQEVILRCVPISNHLYFYWYRQILGQKVEFLVSFYNNEISEKSEIFDDQFSVERPDGSNFTLKIRSTKLEDSAMYFCASSERQGASEKLFFGSGTQLSVL.

The gene calls are TRBV29-1 and TRBJ1-5; D may be TRBD1 (6 bases). Per germline, CDR1 SQVTM and CDR2 ANQGSEA. V lost 4 bases, J lost 0 bases, and 25 bases lay in between. The CDR3 covers 19 residues. CDR3 sequence: CSVVAGDIRGPYSNQPQHF. CDR3 nucleotide sequence: TGCAGCGTTGTGGCAGGGGACATCAGAGGCCCTTATAGCAATCAGCCCCAGCATTTT. The variable domain in full, with the rest retrieved from reference TRBV29-1 and TRBJ1-5, is SAVISQKPSRDICQRGTSLTIQCQVDSQVTMMFWYRQQPGQSLTLIATANQGSEATYESGFVIDKFPISRPNLTFSTLTVSNMSPEDSSIYLCSVVAGDIRGPYSNQPQHFGDGTRLSIL.